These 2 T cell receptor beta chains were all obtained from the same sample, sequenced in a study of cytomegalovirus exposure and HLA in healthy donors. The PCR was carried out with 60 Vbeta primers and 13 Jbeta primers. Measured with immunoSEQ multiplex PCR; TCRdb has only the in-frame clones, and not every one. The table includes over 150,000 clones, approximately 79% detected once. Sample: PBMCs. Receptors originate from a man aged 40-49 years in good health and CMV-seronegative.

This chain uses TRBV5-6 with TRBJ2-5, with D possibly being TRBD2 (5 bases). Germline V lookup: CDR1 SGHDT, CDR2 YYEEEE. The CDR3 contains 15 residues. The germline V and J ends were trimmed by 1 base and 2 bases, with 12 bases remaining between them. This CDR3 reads CASSLRELRQETQYF. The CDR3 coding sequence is TGTGCCAGCAGCTTGAGGGAGCTACGACAAGAGACCCAGTACTTC. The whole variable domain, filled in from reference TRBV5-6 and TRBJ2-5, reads DAGVTQSPTHLIKTRGQQVTLRCSPKSGHDTVSWYQQALGQGPQFIFQYYEEEERQRGNFPDRFSGHQFPNYSSELNVNALLLGDSALYLCASSLRELRQETQYFGPGTRLLVL.

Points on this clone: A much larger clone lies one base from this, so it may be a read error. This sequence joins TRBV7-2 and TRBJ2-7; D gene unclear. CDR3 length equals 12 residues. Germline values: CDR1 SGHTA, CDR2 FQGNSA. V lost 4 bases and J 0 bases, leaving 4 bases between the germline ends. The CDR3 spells CASSYSSYEQYF. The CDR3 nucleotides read TGTGCCAGCAGCTATAGCTCCTACGAGCAGTACTTC.